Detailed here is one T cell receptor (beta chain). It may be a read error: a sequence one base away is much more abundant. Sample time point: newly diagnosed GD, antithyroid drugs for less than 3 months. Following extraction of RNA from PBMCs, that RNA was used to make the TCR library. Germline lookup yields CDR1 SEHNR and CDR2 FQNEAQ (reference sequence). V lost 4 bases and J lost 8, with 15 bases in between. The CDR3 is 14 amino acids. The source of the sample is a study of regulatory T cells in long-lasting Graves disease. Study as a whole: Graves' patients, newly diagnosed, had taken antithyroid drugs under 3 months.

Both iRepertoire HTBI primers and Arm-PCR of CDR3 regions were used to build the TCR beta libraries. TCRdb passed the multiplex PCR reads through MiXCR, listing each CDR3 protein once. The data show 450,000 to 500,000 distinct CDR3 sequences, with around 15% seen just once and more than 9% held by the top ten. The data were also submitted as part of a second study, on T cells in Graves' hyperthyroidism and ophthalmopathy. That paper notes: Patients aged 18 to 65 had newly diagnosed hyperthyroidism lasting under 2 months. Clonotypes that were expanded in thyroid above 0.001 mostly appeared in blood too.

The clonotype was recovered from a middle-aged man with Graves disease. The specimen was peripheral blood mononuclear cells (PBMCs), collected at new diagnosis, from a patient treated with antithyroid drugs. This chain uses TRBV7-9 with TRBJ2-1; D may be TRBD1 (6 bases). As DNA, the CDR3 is TGTGCCAGCAGCTCAGGGACAATTAAGGATGAGCAGTTCTTC. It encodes CASSSGTIKDEQFF. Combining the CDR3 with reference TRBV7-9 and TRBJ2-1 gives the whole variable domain DTGVSQNPRHKITKRGQNVTFRCDPISEHNRLYWYRQTLGQGPEFLTYFQNEAQLEKSRLLSDRFSAERPKGSFSTLEIQRTEQGDSAMYLCASSSGTIKDEQFFGPGTRLTVL.